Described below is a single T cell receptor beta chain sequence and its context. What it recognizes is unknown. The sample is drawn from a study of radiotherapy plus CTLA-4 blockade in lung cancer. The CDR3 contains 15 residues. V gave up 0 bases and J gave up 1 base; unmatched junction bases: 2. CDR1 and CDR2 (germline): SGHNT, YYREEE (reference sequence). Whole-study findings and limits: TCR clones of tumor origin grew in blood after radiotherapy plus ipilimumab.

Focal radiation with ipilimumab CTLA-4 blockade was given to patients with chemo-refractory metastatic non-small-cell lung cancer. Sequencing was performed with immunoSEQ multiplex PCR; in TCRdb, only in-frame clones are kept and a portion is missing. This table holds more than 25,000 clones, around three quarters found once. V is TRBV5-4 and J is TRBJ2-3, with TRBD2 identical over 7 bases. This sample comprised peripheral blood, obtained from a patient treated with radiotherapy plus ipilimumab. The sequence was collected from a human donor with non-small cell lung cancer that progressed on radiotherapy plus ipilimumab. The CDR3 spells CASSLVGGGTDTQYF. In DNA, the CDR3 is TGTGCCAGCAGCTTGGTGGGGGGGGGCACAGATACGCAGTATTTT.